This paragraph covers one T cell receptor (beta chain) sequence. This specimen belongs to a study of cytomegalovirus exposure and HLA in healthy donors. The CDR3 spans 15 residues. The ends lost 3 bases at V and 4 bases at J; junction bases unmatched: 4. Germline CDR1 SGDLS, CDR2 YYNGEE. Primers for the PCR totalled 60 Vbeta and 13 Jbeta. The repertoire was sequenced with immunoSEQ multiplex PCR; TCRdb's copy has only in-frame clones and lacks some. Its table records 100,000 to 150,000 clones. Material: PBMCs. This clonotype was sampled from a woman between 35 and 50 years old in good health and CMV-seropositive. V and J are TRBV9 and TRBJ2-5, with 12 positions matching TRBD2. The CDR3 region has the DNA TGTGCCAGCAGCGAGACTAGCGGGAGAAGAGAGACCCAGTACTTC. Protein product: CASSETSGRRETQYF.